Listed below are T cell receptor beta chains from one sample, sequenced in a study of cytomegalovirus exposure and HLA in healthy donors. Only in-frame clones appear in the TCRdb table, and some are missing; sequencing was by immunoSEQ multiplex PCR. Of about 120,000 clones in the sample, roughly 69% were seen once. Sequencing used PBMCs. These TCRs come from a woman aged 40 to 50 in good health and CMV-seropositive. CDR3s include the opening cysteine and the closing phenylalanine or tryptophan. A D gene is named only where the DNA matches it firmly. The listing skips clone size in some rows; elsewhere it reads once, few, many or a size class.

>-|TRBJ2-1|-|TRBV25-1
TGTGCCAGCAGTGGGCGGATTAGGACCTACAATGAGCAGTTCTTC
CASSGRIRTYNEQFF
>TRBD1|TRBJ1-2|-|TRBV10-3
TGTGCCATCAGTGAGTACTCCGGGGAGCTCGGCACCACCGGGACAGGGTATGGCTACACCTTC
CAISEYSGELGTTGTGYGYTF
>TRBD1|TRBJ1-2|once|TRBV7-6
TGTGCCAGCAGTTCTACAGGGGGGGCTAACTATGGCTACACCTTC
CASSSTGGANYGYTF
>-|TRBJ1-2|-|TRBV6-6
TGTGCCAGCAGTCCGACTGACTATGGCTACACCTTC
CASSPTDYGYTF
>-|TRBJ1-4|-|TRBV4-1
TGCGCCAGCAGCCCCCTGACTGCCTCTACAGAAAAACTGTTTTTT
CASSPLTASTEKLFF
>TRBD2|TRBJ2-1|-|TRBV9
TGTGCCAGCAGCGTAGAACGGGGCGGGGGTTACAATGAGCAGTTCTTC
CASSVERGGGYNEQFF
>-|TRBJ1-5|-|TRBV9
TGTGCCAGCAGCGTGGGACAATATAGCAATCAGCCCCAGCATTTT
CASSVGQYSNQPQHF
>-|TRBJ2-1|-|TRBV19
TGTGCCAGTAGTATCGCCGGGACTCGAGCCCGAGAGCAGTTCTTC
CASSIAGTRAREQFF
>TRBD1|TRBJ1-4|few|TRBV2
TGTGCCAGCAGTGGGGGACAGGGGGGAAAACTGTTTTTT
CASSGGQGGKLFF
>-|TRBJ2-1|-|TRBV5-1
TGCGCCAGCAGCACCGACAGCACCAATGAGCAGTTCTTC
CASSTDSTNEQFF
>-|TRBJ2-5|once|TRBV5-6
TGTGCCAGCAGCTTGGTTGCCCGGGGGCAAGAGACCCAGTACTTC
CASSLVARGQETQYF
>-|TRBJ1-5|-|TRBV29-1
TGCAGCGTTAGGAGTGGAACTGATCAGCCCCAGCATTTT
CSVRSGTDQPQHF
>-|TRBJ1-2|once|TRBV7-9
TGTGCCAGCAGCTTTGGCGACAGGCGGGTTAGGGATGGCTACACCTTC
CASSFGDRRVRDGYTF
>TRBD2|TRBJ2-7|once|TRBV29-1
TGCAGCGTTGCACAGACTAGCGGGGGCGGGCACGAGCAGTACTTC
CSVAQTSGGGHEQYF
>-|TRBJ1-1|once|TRBV29-1
TGCAGCGGGCGAGGAGGGAACACTGAAGCTTTCTTT
CSGRGGNTEAFF
>-|TRBJ1-4|-|TRBV4-1
TGCGCCAGCAGCCAAGGTTATCCAGGGTGGACTAATGAAAAACTGTTTTTT
CASSQGYPGWTNEKLFF
>TRBD2|TRBJ2-7|-|TRBV4-2
TGTGCCAGCAGCCAGGTACTAGCGGGGGGGTCCCACGAGCAGTACTTC
CASSQVLAGGSHEQYF
>TRBD1|TRBJ1-2|-|TRBV2
TGTGCCAGCGGGGGCAGGGGGCGTATCTCCACCTTC
CASGGRGRISTF
>-|TRBJ1-3|many|TRBV15
TGTGCCACCAGCAGAGATTGGGGCAGGCGCTCTGGAAACACCATATATTTT
CATSRDWGRRSGNTIYF
>TRBD1|TRBJ1-2|few|TRBV27
TGTGCCAGCAGTTTAACCACCGGGACAGGGAATGGCTACACCTTC
CASSLTTGTGNGYTF
>-|TRBJ1-1|-|TRBV7-9
TGTGCCACCCGGGGGGTAGGGGGTTCCGAAACTGAAGCTTTCTTT
CATRGVGGSETEAFF
>-|TRBJ1-2|-|TRBV2
TGTGCCAGCAGTGGGGGCGGATCTAACTATGGCTACACCTTC
CASSGGGSNYGYTF
>-|TRBJ2-7|-|TRBV10-1
TGCGCCAGCAGGACCCTCCAAGGGGGGAGGGCCTACGAGCAGTACTTC
CASRTLQGGRAYEQYF
>TRBD1|TRBJ1-1|few|TRBV10-3
TGTGCCATCAGGGAACAGGGGGGAGCTTTCTTT
CAIREQGGAFF
>TRBD1|TRBJ1-5|few|TRBV2
TGTGCCAGCAGTGGGGACAGCGGGGGAAATCAGCCCCAGCATTTT
CASSGDSGGNQPQHF
>TRBD1|TRBJ1-4|few|TRBV7-9
TGTGCCAGCAGTCAAGGGGACAGTGCAACTAATGAAAAACTGTTTTTT
CASSQGDSATNEKLFF
>-|TRBJ1-2|-|TRBV29-1
TGCAGCGCCTGGGGAGGCCATGGCTACACCTTC
CSAWGGHGYTF
>-|TRBJ2-7|few|TRBV5-6
TGTGCCAGCAGTCGGTTAGGGACAAGTTACGAGCAGTACTTC
CASSRLGTSYEQYF
>TRBD1|TRBJ1-3|few|TRBV29-1
TGCAGCGTTGTACAGGGGTCTGGAAACACCATATATTTT
CSVVQGSGNTIYF
>TRBD1|TRBJ1-2|few|TRBV25-1
TGTGCCAGCAGTTGGGACAGCCGGATCTATGGCTACACCTTC
CASSWDSRIYGYTF
>-|TRBJ1-1|-|TRBV18
TGTGCCAGCTCACCACGGTCGTCTGGGCAGAACACTGAAGCTTTCTTT
CASSPRSSGQNTEAFF
>-|TRBJ1-5|-|TRBV18
TGTGCCAGCTCACCACAACCGGGGGAGGCGCCCCAGCATTTT
CASSPQPGEAPQHF
>-|TRBJ1-6|-|TRBV7-2
TGTGCCAGCAGCTTCTCGCTAGGGGATCCCCTCCACTTT
CASSFSLGDPLHF
>TRBD2|TRBJ2-1|-|TRBV7-6
TGTGCCAGCAGCTTCGTAGCGGGGGGTTCCGGGGATGAGCAGTTCTTC
CASSFVAGGSGDEQFF
>-|TRBJ2-3|-|TRBV18
TGTGCCAGCTCACCACCATCCGCCACTCCCTCCGGTACGCAGTATTTT
CASSPPSATPSGTQYF
>-|TRBJ1-5|-|TRBV6-1
TGTGCCAGCAGTGTTGAGACAGTGGGCAATCAGCCCCAGCATTTT
CASSVETVGNQPQHF
>-|TRBJ1-2|-|TRBV6-8
TGTGCCAGCCTACAGGGACCAGGCTACACCTTC
CASLQGPGYTF
>-|TRBJ1-3|many|TRBV4-3
TGCGCCAGCAGCCAAGGGGCAGGGGCTGGAAACACCATATATTTT
CASSQGAGAGNTIYF
>-|TRBJ2-1|-|TRBV7-8
TGTGCCAGCAGCTTATACGGTCGACACTCGAGCTCCTACAATGAGCAGTTCTTC
CASSLYGRHSSSYNEQFF
>-|TRBJ1-2|-|TRBV29-1
TGCAGCGTTGTTTCAGGGCCTGGCTACACCTTC
CSVVSGPGYTF
>-|TRBJ1-2|-|TRBV6-6
TGTGCCAGCAGTTCCGGGAGCTATGGCTACACCTTC
CASSSGSYGYTF
>-|TRBJ1-1|-|TRBV14
TGTGCCAGCAGCCAGCGGGGCAGGCCGAGAGAGGAAGCTTTCTTT
CASSQRGRPREEAFF
>-|TRBJ1-1|-|TRBV27
TGTGCCAGCAGTAGAAGGGACTTTCAGAACACTGAAGCTTTCTTT
CASSRRDFQNTEAFF
>-|TRBJ2-3|-|TRBV21-1
TGTGCCAGCAGCAAGAACCGGGACCGGGGGAGCACAGATACGCAGTATTTT
CASSKNRDRGSTDTQYF
>-|TRBJ1-6|-|TRBV2
TGTGCCAGCAGATTAACAGGGACCTCCTATAATTCACCCCTCCACTTT
CASRLTGTSYNSPLHF
>-|TRBJ1-1|-|TRBV25-1
TGTGCCAGCAGTGACAGGTTGAACACTGAAGCTTTCTTT
CASSDRLNTEAFF